The 13 T cell receptor beta chains given below trace back to one sample, sequenced in a study of cytomegalovirus exposure and HLA in healthy donors. The primer mix had 60 Vbeta and 13 Jbeta primers. The method was immunoSEQ multiplex PCR; TCRdb's version includes in-frame clones alone and lacks a portion of them. The table records more than 20,000 clones, around 73% of them present only once. Sequenced input: PBMCs. The source is a man in his sixties in good health and CMV-seronegative.

The chain carries TRBV5-1 and TRBJ2-5; tentatively, D is TRBD1 (5 bases). Germline CDR1 and CDR2: SGHRS and YFSETQ. CDR3 size: 13 residues. V was cut by 0 bases and J by 2 bases, with 5 bases left in between. CDR3 sequence reads: CASSLGQQETQYF. CDR3 bases: TGCGCCAGCAGCTTGGGACAGCAAGAGACCCAGTACTTC.

This clone has a handful of counts. The chain couples TRBV7-2 to TRBJ2-5, with TRBD1 identical over 9 bases. Per the germline V gene, CDR1 is SGHTA and CDR2 is FQGNSA. The junction had 2 bases not matched to a gene; V was cut back by 1 base and J by 2 bases. The CDR3 runs 15 residues. CDR3 sequence: CASSLGTGEQETQYF. Here the CDR3 DNA reads TGTGCCAGCAGCTTAGGGACAGGGGAACAAGAGACCCAGTACTTC.

This chain uses TRBV30 with TRBJ1-2; 9 bases are shared with TRBD1. Germline CDR1 GTSNPN, CDR2 SVGIG (reference sequence). V shed 5 bases and J 8 bases; nucleotides not matched to a gene: 9. This CDR3 contains 13 residues. CDR3 nucleotide sequence: TGTGCCTGGGCACCCGGAGGGACAGGGGGCTACACCTTC. This gives the protein CAWAPGGTGGYTF. Drawing the rest from reference TRBV30 and TRBJ1-2, the complete variable domain is SQTIHQWPATLVQPVGSPLSLECTVEGTSNPNLYWYRQAAGRGLQLLFYSVGIGQISSEVPQNLSASRPQDRQFILSSKKLLLSDSGFYLCAWAPGGTGGYTFGSGTRLTVV.

This clone was found a few times. The chain uses TRBV6-1 and TRBJ2-7; the D gene is possibly TRBD1 (5 bases). The CDR3 runs to 12 residues. The ends were cut back, 9 bases at V and 3 bases at J, with 12 bases in the middle. The germline gives CDR1 MNHNS, CDR2 SASEGT. The CDR3 DNA is TGTGCCAGGTGGACACCTCGCTACGAGCAGTACTTC. Translation: CARWTPRYEQYF.

The chain combines TRBV5-1 with TRBJ2-7; D may be TRBD2 (5 bases). V lost 4 bases to trimming and J lost 6 bases, with 14 bases between them. This CDR3 is built from 13 residues. The germline V gene has CDR1 SGHRS and CDR2 YFSETQ. The CDR3 sequence is CASSLSNEGEQYF. The CDR3 nucleotides are TGCGCCAGCAGCCTCAGTAACGAGGGCGAGCAGTACTTC.

The chain is built from TRBV9 and TRBJ2-1; the match to TRBD2 covers 7 bases. The CDR3 sequence is 15 residues long. Germline V CDR1 and CDR2: SGDLS, YYNGEE. V dropped 4 bases and J dropped 5; count of bases not matched to a gene: 9. The CDR3 DNA follows: TGTGCCAGCAGCCCCGCGGGACTAAATCACAATGAGCAGTTCTTC. As protein: CASSPAGLNHNEQFF.

The rearrangement joins TRBV30 to TRBJ1-1; D unclear. This CDR3 is built from 14 residues. V was pared by 2 bases and J by 1 base, with 11 bases between. The germline gives CDR1 GTSNPN, CDR2 SVGIG (reference sequence). Here the CDR3 reads CAWSLEAQNTEAFF. CDR3 sequence (DNA): TGTGCCTGGAGTTTGGAGGCGCAGAACACTGAAGCTTTCTTT.

As DNA, the CDR3 is TGTGCCAGCAGTGAATCGGGACAGGTGCTCTATAATTCACCCCTCCACTTT. Amino acids: CASSESGQVLYNSPLHF. V gene TRBV6-1 combines with J gene TRBJ1-6, with 8 nucleotides matching TRBD1. Per germline, CDR1 MNHNS and CDR2 SASEGT. The V gene end was trimmed by 2 bases and the J gene end by 3 bases; junction bases not matched to a gene: 6. CDR3 length: 17 residues.

CDR3 coding DNA: TGTGCCAGCAGCCCCGGGACAGACGCGAACACCGGGGAGCTGTTTTTT. It is translated as CASSPGTDANTGELFF. The V gene is TRBV5-8, the J gene TRBJ2-2; 7 bases fit TRBD1. CDR1 and CDR2 from the germline V gene are SGHTS and YDEGEE. The CDR3 runs to 16 residues. V shed 4 bases, J shed 0 bases, and the junction held 6 bases outside the gene matches.

The gene calls are TRBV5-1 and TRBJ2-5; 7 bases fit TRBD1. The J call may not be correct, given that the DNA end is closer to TRBJ2-7. The CDR3 extends over 14 amino acids. The germline V gene encodes CDR1 SGHRS and CDR2 YFSETQ. The CDR3, as DNA: TGCGCCAGCAGCTTCGGACAGGCCATATACGAGCAGTACTTC. Translation: CASSFGQAIYEQYF.

The CDR3 spells CASSRPRDNEKLFF. CDR3 nucleotides: TGTGCCAGCAGTAGACCCCGGGACAACGAAAAACTGTTTTTT. The chain joins TRBV28 to TRBJ1-4; D possibly corresponds to TRBD1 (6 bases). Trimming shortened V by 5 bases and J by 8 bases, and 15 bases separated the two germline ends. The CDR3 length is 14 residues. Germline V gene data show CDR1 as MDHEN and CDR2 as SYDVKM.

This chain links TRBV5-8 with TRBJ2-1; 7 nucleotides agree with TRBD2. The CDR3 runs to 15 residues. CDR1 is SGHTS, CDR2 YDEGEE, per germline. The V gene end was trimmed by 5 bases and the J gene end by 7 bases; junction bases not matched to a gene: 12. The CDR3 region has the DNA TGTGCCAGCAGGAAATACGGGACTAAGACTAATGAGCAGTTCTTC. Protein: CASRKYGTKTNEQFF. The full variable domain, its missing parts supplied by reference TRBV5-8 and TRBJ2-1, is EAGVTQSPTHLIKTRGQQATLRCSPISGHTSVYWYQQALGLGLQFLLWYDEGEERNRGNFPPRFSGRQFPNYSSELNVNALELEDSALYLCASRKYGTKTNEQFFGPGTRLTVL.

This clone came up once. The chain uses TRBV27 and TRBJ2-7; 7 bases are shared with TRBD1. The CDR3 is made up of 15 amino acids. From germline, CDR1 is MNHEY and CDR2 SMNVEV (reference sequence). V lost 3 bases and J lost 3; bases outside the gene matches: 8. CDR3 sequence: CASSFIRGRVYEQYF. In nucleotides, the CDR3 is TGTGCCAGCAGTTTCATCAGGGGGAGAGTCTACGAGCAGTACTTC.